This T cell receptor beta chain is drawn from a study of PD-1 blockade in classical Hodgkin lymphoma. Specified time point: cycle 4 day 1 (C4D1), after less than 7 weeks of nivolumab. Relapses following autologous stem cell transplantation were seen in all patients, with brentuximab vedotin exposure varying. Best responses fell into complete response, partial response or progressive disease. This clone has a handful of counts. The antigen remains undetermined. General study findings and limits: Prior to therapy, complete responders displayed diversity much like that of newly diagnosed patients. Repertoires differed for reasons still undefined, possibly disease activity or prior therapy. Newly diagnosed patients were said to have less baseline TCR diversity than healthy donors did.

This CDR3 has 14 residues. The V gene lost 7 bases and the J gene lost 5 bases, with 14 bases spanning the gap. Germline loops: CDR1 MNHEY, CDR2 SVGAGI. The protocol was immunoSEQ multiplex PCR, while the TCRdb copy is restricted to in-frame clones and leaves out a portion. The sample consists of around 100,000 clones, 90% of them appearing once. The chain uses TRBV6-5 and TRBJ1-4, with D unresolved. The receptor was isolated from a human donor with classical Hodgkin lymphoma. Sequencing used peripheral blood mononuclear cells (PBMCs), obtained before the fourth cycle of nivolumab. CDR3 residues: CASKVGYGNEKLFF. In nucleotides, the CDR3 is TGTGCCAGCAAAGTGGGATACGGGAATGAAAAACTGTTTTTT.